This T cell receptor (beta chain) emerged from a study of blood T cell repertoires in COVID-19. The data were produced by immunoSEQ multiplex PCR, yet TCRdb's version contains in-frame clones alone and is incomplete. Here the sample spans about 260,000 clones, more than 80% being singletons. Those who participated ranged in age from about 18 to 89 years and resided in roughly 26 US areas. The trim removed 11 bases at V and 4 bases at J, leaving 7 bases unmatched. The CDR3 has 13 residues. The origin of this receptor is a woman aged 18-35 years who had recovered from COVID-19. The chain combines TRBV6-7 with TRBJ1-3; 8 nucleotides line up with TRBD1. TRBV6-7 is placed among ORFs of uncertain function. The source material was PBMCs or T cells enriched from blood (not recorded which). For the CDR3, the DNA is TGTGCCGGTAGACAGGGGCGCGGAAACACCATATATTTT. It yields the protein CAGRQGRGNTIYF.